Presented here are 7 T cell receptor beta chains from one specimen sequenced in a study of cytomegalovirus exposure and HLA in healthy donors. The protocol was immunoSEQ multiplex PCR, while the TCRdb copy is restricted to in-frame clones and leaves out a portion. The sample holds about 140,000 clones, approximately 82% seen once. The sequenced sample was PBMCs. Source of these receptors: a man aged 25 to 45 in good health and CMV-seropositive.

The CDR3 sequence: CASSQIGGRDYGYTF. For the CDR3, the DNA is TGCGCCAGCAGCCAAATCGGGGGGCGGGACTATGGCTACACCTTC. This sequence joins TRBV4-1 and TRBJ1-2, with a possible D match to TRBD1 (6 bases). Germline V gene data show CDR1 as MGHRA and CDR2 as YSYEKL. This CDR3 contains 15 residues. Trimming shortened V by 2 bases and J by 3 bases, and 13 bases separated the two germline ends.

This clone was detected once. The chain joins TRBV14 to TRBJ2-5; D perhaps matches TRBD2 (6 bases). V was clipped by 3 bases and J by 7 bases, with 6 bases between them. The V gene's germline CDR1 is SGHDN and CDR2 FVKESK. This CDR3 is 11 amino acids long. This CDR3 reads CASSQGGTQYF. The CDR3 nucleotides read TGTGCCAGCAGCCAGGGGGGGACCCAGTACTTC.

This chain links TRBV27 with TRBJ2-1; 10 bases map to TRBD1. The CDR3 has 15 residues. Looked up from germline, CDR1 is MNHEY and CDR2 is SMNVEV (reference sequence). V lost 7 bases and J lost 3; bases outside the gene matches: 6. CDR3 DNA sequence: TGTGCCAGCACAGTGGGACAGGGGTTCTACAATGAGCAGTTCTTC. Translation gives CASTVGQGFYNEQFF.

The V gene is TRBV25-1, the J gene TRBJ1-6; TRBD1 matches 12 bases. The V segment lost 2 bases and the J segment 7 bases; nucleotides outside the gene matches: 6. This CDR3 has 17 residues. The germline V gene encodes CDR1 MGHDK and CDR2 SYGVNS. The CDR3 loop reads CASSEGVGTGGNSPLHF. For the CDR3, the DNA is TGTGCCAGCAGTGAAGGTGTCGGGACAGGGGGCAATTCACCCCTCCACTTT.

V usage is TRBV5-1 and J usage is TRBJ2-2, with 12 bases aligning to TRBD2. V was clipped by 3 bases and J by 6 bases; unmatched bases: 6. Germline values: CDR1 SGHRS, CDR2 YFSETQ. The CDR3 is 16 amino acids. CDR3 nucleotides: TGCGCCAGCAGCTATTGGACTAGCGGGGATGCCGGGGAGCTGTTTTTT. Amino acids: CASSYWTSGDAGELFF.

The chain has TRBV9 and TRBJ2-7; D remains unclear. Germline assignment: CDR1 SGDLS and CDR2 YYNGEE. Trimming removed 0 bases at V and 0 bases at J, with 7 bases between. The CDR3 is 14 amino acids. CDR3 DNA: TGTGCCAGCAGCGTAGATGCAGGCTCCTACGAGCAGTACTTC. Protein product: CASSVDAGSYEQYF.

The V and J genes are TRBV5-4 and TRBJ1-1; D might be TRBD1 (6 bases). Trimming removed 6 bases at V and 5 bases at J, with 20 bases between. CDR3 size: 15 residues. Germline loops: CDR1 SGHNT, CDR2 YYREEE (reference sequence). CDR3 amino acids: CASTPTLDRETEAFF. The CDR3 DNA sequence: TGTGCCAGCACCCCTACCTTGGACAGAGAAACTGAAGCTTTCTTT.